Below are 3 T cell receptor beta chains sequenced from a single sample in a study of blood T cell repertoires in COVID-19. Generated by immunoSEQ multiplex PCR, the TCRdb table keeps only in-frame clones and is missing some. The profile shows tens of thousands of clones, around 80% of them singletons. The sequencing sample was made of PBMCs or T cells enriched from blood (not recorded which). These receptors came from a woman between 40 and 50 years old with acute COVID-19.

This rearrangement joins TRBV6-4 to TRBJ2-3; 7 bases line up with TRBD1. The CDR3 contains 15 residues. Germline V CDR1 and CDR2: MRHNA, SNTAGT. V lost 0 bases, J lost 4 bases, and 4 bases stayed unmatched. DNA for the CDR3: TGTGCCAGCAGTGACTCGGAAGGGGGCCCAGATACGCAGTATTTT. It encodes CASSDSEGGPDTQYF.

The chain couples TRBV28 to TRBJ2-7; TRBD1 matches at 8 bases. The CDR3 is 17 amino acids. Unmatched junction bases numbered 12, after V lost 2 bases and J lost 3 bases. CDR1 and CDR2 from the germline V gene are MDHEN and SYDVKM. Written as DNA, the CDR3 is TGTGCCAGCAGTTTAGTCATTGGGCAGGGGGCGAGCTACGAGCAGTACTTC. Protein: CASSLVIGQGASYEQYF.

The chain has TRBV24-1 and TRBJ2-2; tentatively, D is TRBD2 (6 bases). Germline-derived CDR1 and CDR2 are KGHDR and SFDVKD. The CDR3 consists of 16 residues. Between the trimmed V and J ends, which lost 4 bases and 4 bases, there was a span of 15 bases. For the CDR3, the DNA is TGTGCCACCAGTGACTTGTCCAGGGACTCCACCGGGGAGCTGTTTTTT. Translated: CATSDLSRDSTGELFF.